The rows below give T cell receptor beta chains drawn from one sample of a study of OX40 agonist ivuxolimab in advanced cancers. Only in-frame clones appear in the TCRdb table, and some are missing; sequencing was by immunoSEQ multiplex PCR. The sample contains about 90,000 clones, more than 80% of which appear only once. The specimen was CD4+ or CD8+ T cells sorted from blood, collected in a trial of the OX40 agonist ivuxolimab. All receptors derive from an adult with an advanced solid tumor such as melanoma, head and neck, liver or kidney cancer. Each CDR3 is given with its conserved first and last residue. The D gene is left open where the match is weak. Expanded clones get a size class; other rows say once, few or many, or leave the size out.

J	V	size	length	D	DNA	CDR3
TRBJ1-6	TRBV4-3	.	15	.	TGCGCCAGCAGCCAAGATCTGGCAGGGAATTCACCCCTCCACTTT	CASSQDLAGNSPLHF
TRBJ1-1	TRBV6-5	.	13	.	TGTGCCAGCACCAACGGGGGAGGGGCTGAAGCTTTCTTT	CASTNGGGAEAFF
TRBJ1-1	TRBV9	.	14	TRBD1	TGTGCCAGCAGCCCGAAGGACAGGGTCCCTGAAGCTTTCTTT	CASSPKDRVPEAFF
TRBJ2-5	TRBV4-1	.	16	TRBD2	TGCGCCAGCAGCCAAGTTTGGCTAGCGGGGGGAGAGACCCAGTACTTC	CASSQVWLAGGETQYF
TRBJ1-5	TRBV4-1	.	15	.	TGCGCCAGCAGCCAAGATACGGCAGGGCGGGGGCCCCAGCATTTT	CASSQDTAGRGPQHF
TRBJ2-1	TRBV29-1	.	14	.	TGCAGCGTTGAAGACCTAGCAGCCTACAATGAGCAGTTCTTC	CSVEDLAAYNEQFF
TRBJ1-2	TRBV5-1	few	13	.	TGCGCCAGCAGCATGACAGGAGACTATGGCTACACCTTC	CASSMTGDYGYTF
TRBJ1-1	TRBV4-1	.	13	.	TGCGCCAGCAGCCAACAAAGGAACACTGAAGCTTTCTTT	CASSQQRNTEAFF
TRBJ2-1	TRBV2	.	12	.	TGTGCCAGCAGTGAGTTAAGTAATGAGCAGTTCTTC	CASSELSNEQFF
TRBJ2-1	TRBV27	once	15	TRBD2	TGTGCCAGCGGCCCCGGGACTAGCTCCTACAATGAGCAGTTCTTC	CASGPGTSSYNEQFF
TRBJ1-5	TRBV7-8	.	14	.	TGTGCCAGCAGCTTAGGGACATTCTTGCAGCCCCAGCATTTT	CASSLGTFLQPQHF
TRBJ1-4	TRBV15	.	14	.	TGTGCCACCAGCACCTTTGGACATAACGAAAAACTGTTTTTT	CATSTFGHNEKLFF
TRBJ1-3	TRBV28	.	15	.	TGTGCCAGCAGCCTTGGAGGGAGGGGCGGAAACACCATATATTTT	CASSLGGRGGNTIYF
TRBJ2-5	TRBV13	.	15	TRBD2	TGTGCCAGCAGCTTAACCGGGACTAGTCAAGAGACCCAGTACTTC	CASSLTGTSQETQYF
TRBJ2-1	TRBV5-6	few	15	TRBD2	TGTGCCAGCAGGGAAACTAGCGCCGCCTACAATGAGCAGTTCTTC	CASRETSAAYNEQFF
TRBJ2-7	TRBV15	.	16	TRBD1	TGTGCCACCAGCAGAGCGTCCGGGACAGGAACCTACGAGCAGTACTTC	CATSRASGTGTYEQYF
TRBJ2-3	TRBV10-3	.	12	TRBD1	TGTGCCAGCGGACAGGGCGCAGATACGCAGTATTTT	CASGQGADTQYF
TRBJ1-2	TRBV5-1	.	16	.	TGCGCCAGCAGCTTTAGGGTCGGGAATTCTAACTATGGCTACACCTTC	CASSFRVGNSNYGYTF
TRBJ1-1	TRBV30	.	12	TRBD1	TGTGCCTGGAGGACAGGGGGCACTGAAGCTTTCTTT	CAWRTGGTEAFF
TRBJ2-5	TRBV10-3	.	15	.	TGTGCCATCAGTGAAGCGCAGGGTCGTCAAGAGACCCAGTACTTC	CAISEAQGRQETQYF
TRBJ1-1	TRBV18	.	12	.	TGTGCCAGCTCTTCGTGGGGCGGTGAAGCTTTCTTT	CASSSWGGEAFF
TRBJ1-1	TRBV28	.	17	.	TGTGCCAGCAGCCCCCGCCCAGGGAGTCAGGCGAACACTGAAGCTTTCTTT	CASSPRPGSQANTEAFF
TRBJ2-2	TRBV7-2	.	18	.	TGTGCCAGCAGCTTACCTCTCGGCAGGGCGGGGAACACCGGGGAGCTGTTTTTT	CASSLPLGRAGNTGELFF
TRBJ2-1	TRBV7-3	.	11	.	TGTGCCAGCAGTGTGGGAAATGAGCAGTTCTTC	CASSVGNEQFF
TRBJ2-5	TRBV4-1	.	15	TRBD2	TGCGCCAGCAGCCGAATCGGACTAGCGGGTGAGACCCAGTACTTC	CASSRIGLAGETQYF
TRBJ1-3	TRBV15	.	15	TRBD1	TGTGCCACCAGCTTGGACAGGTTGTCAGGAAACACCATATATTTT	CATSLDRLSGNTIYF
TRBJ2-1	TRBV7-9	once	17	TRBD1	TGTGCCAGCAGCCGACTTACTGGGACAGCACATTACAATGAGCAGTTCTTC	CASSRLTGTAHYNEQFF
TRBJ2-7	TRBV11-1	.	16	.	TGTGCCAGCAGCTTAATGGGGACATCATCCTCCTACGAGCAGTACTTC	CASSLMGTSSSYEQYF
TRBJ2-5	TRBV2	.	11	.	TGTGCCAGCAGTTCCCTAGAGACCCAGTACTTC	CASSSLETQYF
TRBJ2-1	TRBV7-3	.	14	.	TGTGCCAGCAGCCCATTGACCCACAACAATGAGCAGTTCTTC	CASSPLTHNNEQFF
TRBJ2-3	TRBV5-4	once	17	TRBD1	TGTGCCAGCAGCTTGTACACAGGGGGGACTGGCACAGATACGCAGTATTTT	CASSLYTGGTGTDTQYF
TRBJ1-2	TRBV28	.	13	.	TGTGCCAGCAGTTTAAAGGCGTCTCGAGGCTACACCTTC	CASSLKASRGYTF
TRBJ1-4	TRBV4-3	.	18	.	TGCGCCAGCAGCCAAGGGGCCAGGGGAGAATGGACTAATGAAAAACTGTTTTTT	CASSQGARGEWTNEKLFF
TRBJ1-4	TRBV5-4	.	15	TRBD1	TGTGCCAGCAGCCTAAAGACAGGGAAAAACGAAAAACTGTTTTTT	CASSLKTGKNEKLFF
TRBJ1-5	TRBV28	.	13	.	TGTGCCAGCAGAAGGACAGGCAATCAGCCCCAGCATTTT	CASRRTGNQPQHF
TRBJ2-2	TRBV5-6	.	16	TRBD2	TGTGCCAGCAGCGGCGTACTAGCGGCTAACACCGGGGAGCTGTTTTTT	CASSGVLAANTGELFF
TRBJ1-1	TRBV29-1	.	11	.	TGCAGCGCCACACTTGACACTGAAGCTTTCTTT	CSATLDTEAFF
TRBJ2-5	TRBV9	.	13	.	TGTGCCAGCAGCGGCGATCCCCGGGAGACCCAGTACTTC	CASSGDPRETQYF
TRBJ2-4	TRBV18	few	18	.	TGTGCCAGCTCACCATCGTTGAGCCGGGCAGGGCCCAAAAACATTCAGTACTTC	CASSPSLSRAGPKNIQYF
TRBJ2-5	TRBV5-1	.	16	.	TGCGCCAGCACTCGTGGGGGCGCTTCGTACCAAGAGACCCAGTACTTC	CASTRGGASYQETQYF
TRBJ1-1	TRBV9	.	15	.	TGTGCCAGCAGCCCCCGTGGGGGAATTAACACTGAAGCTTTCTTT	CASSPRGGINTEAFF
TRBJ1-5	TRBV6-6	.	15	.	TGTGCCAGCAGTGCGCAGGGAGCGGTGCGTCAGCCCCAGCATTTT	CASSAQGAVRQPQHF
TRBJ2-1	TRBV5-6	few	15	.	TGTGCCAGCAGCTTGGCCGGCCAGGGCAGCAATGAGCAGTTCTTC	CASSLAGQGSNEQFF
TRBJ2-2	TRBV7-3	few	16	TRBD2	TGTGCCAGCAGCCCAGGACTAGCGCGTCACACCGGGGAGCTGTTTTTT	CASSPGLARHTGELFF
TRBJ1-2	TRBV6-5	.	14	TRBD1	TGTGCCAGCAGTTACTCCCGGACAGGGCCCGGCTACACCTTC	CASSYSRTGPGYTF
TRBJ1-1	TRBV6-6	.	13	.	TGTGCCAGCACCATAACAGGGAACACTGAAGCTTTCTTT	CASTITGNTEAFF